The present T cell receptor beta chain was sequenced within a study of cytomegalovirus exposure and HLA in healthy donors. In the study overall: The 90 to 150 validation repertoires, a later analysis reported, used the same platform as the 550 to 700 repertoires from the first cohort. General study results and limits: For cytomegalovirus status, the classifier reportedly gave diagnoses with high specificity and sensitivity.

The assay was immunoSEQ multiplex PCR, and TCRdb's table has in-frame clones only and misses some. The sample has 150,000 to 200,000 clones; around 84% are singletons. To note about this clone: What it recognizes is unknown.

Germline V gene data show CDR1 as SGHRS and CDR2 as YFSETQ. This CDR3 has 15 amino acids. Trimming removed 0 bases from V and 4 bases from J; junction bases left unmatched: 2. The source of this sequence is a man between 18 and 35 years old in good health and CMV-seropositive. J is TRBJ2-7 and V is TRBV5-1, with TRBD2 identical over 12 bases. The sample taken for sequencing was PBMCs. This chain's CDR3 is CASSLGLAGVYEQYF. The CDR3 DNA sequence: TGCGCCAGCAGCTTGGGACTAGCGGGAGTTTACGAGCAGTACTTC.